These T cell receptor beta chains were read from a single sample in a study of tumor and adjacent non-tumor tissue in lung cancer. From the multiplex PCR reads, TCRdb called clonotypes with MiXCR, one entry per CDR3 protein. The sample includes 65,000 to 75,000 distinct CDR3 sequences, 73% of them seen just once. The sequenced sample consisted of lung tumor tissue. Receptors originate from a man aged 55 to 70 with non-small cell lung cancer. Both conserved end residues are part of each CDR3. A D gene is named only where the DNA matches it firmly. Not every row has a clone size; where given, it reads once, few, many or a size class.

V gene	J gene	D gene	clone size	CDR3 protein	CDR3 DNA
TRBV12-3/TRBV12-4	TRBJ2-1	NA	NA	CASGFGGRAHEQLF	TGTGCCAGCGGTTTTGGCGGGCGAGCCCATGAGCAGCTCTTC
TRBV30	TRBJ2-5	TRBD1	few	CAWRVTGYQETQYF	TGTGCCTGGAGGGTGACAGGGTATCAAGAGACCCAGTACTTC
TRBV29-1	TRBJ2-3	NA	NA	CSAAGICGTDTQYF	TGCAGCGCCGCTGGGATTTGCGGCACAGATACGCAGTATTTT
TRBV20-1	TRBJ2-3	NA	NA	CSPQGTGPEDTQYF	TGCAGTCCCCAGGGGACGGGGCCCGAAGATACGCAATATTTT
TRBV6-2/TRBV6-3	TRBJ2-5	TRBD1	NA	CASRKVGTAQETQNF	TGTGCCAGCAGGAAAGTTGGGACAGCACAAGAGACTCAGAACTTC
TRBV28	TRBJ2-3	NA	NA	CATIPRASTDTQYF	TGTGCCACGATACCACGGGCCTCCACAGATACGCAGTATTTT
TRBV11-2	TRBJ1-1	NA	NA	CAISFSEDAEAFF	TGTGCCATCAGCTTTAGCGAGGACGCTGAAGCTTTCTTT
TRBV11-1	TRBJ2-5	NA	NA	CASSLMEDIQYF	TGTGCCAGCAGCCTAATGGAAGATATCCAGTACTTC
TRBV20-1	TRBJ1-4	NA	NA	CSAKATSNVKLFF	TGCAGTGCTAAGGCGACCTCTAATGTAAAACTGTTTTTT
TRBV29-1	TRBJ2-3	NA	NA	CSVFMASRSDMQYF	TGCAGCGTTTTTATGGCTAGCCGCTCAGATATGCAGTATTTT
TRBV20-1	TRBJ2-7	NA	NA	CSARGRPDEQYF	TGTAGTGCGAGGGGTAGACCCGACGAGCAGTACTTC
TRBV7-9	TRBJ2-1	TRBD2	NA	CASSFSGGSYNEKFF	TGTGCCAGCAGCTTTAGCGGGGGCTCCTACAATGAGAAGTTCTTC
TRBV5-1	TRBJ2-1	TRBD2	NA	CASSARTSGPYNEQFF	TGCGCCAGCAGCGCCAGGACTAGCGGTCCCTACAATGAGCAGTTCTTC
TRBV12-3/TRBV12-4	TRBJ2-2	NA	NA	CASSFGGWSRELFF	TGTGCCAGCAGTTTCGGAGGGTGGTCCAGGGAGCTGTTTTTT
TRBV28	TRBJ1-3	TRBD1	NA	CASSLTRGGSGNTTYF	TGTGCCAGCAGTTTGACGAGAGGGGGCTCTGGAAACACCACATATTTT
TRBV5-4	TRBJ2-3	TRBD2	NA	CANSPIERESGDTQYF	TGTGCCAACAGCCCTATAGAGCGGGAGTCCGGAGATACGCAGTATTTT
TRBV20-1	TRBJ1-5	NA	NA	CSAQHGTEQPQHF	TGCAGTGCTCAGCATGGGACGGAACAGCCCCAGCATTTT